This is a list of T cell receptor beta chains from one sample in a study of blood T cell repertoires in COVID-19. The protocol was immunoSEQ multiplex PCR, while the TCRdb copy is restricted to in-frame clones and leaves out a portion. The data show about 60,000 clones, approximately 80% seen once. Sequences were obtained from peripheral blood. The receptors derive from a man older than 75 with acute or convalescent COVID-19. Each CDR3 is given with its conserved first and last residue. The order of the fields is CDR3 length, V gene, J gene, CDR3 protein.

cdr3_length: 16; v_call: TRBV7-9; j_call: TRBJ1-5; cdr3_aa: CASSLGSGGDNQPQHF
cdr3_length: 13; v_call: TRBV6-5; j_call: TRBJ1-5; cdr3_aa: CASSQGSNQPQHF
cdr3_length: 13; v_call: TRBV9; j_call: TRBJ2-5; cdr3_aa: CASSMRDSETQYF
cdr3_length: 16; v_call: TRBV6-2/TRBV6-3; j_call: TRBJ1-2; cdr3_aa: CASSSRWTGSNYGYTF
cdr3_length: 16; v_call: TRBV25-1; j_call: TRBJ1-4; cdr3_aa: CASSENRGRGDEKLFF
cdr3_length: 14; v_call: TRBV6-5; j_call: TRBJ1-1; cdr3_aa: CATTRHFTNTEAFF
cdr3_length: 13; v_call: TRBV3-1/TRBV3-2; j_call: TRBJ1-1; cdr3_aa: CASSRTGDTEAFF
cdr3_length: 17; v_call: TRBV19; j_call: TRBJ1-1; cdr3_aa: CASWPGGDFYMNTEAFF
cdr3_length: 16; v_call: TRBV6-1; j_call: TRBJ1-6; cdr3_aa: CASSDVQGAGNSPLHF
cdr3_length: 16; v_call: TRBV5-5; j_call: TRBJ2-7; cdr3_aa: CASSSGRFQSSYEQYF
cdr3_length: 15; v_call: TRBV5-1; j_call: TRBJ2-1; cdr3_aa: CASSLAGEVYNEQFF
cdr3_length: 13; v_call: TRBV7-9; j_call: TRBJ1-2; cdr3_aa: CASSFTGVNGYTF
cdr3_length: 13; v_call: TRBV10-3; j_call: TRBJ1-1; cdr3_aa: CAIRGGVNTEAFF
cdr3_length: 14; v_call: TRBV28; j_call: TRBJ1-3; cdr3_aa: CASTQTGGGNTIYF
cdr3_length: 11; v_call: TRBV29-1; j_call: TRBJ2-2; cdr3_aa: CSGGGTGELFF
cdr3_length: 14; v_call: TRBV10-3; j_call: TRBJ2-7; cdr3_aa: CAISEPPTVGEQYF
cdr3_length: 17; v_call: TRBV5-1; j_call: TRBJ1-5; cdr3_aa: CASSLVPGQGGNQPQHF
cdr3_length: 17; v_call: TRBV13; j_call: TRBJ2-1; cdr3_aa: CASSRGTSGRLENEQFF
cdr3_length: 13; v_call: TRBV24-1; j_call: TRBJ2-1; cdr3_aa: CATSSGGANEQFF
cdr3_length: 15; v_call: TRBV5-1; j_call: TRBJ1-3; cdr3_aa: CAGQMGTASGNTIYF
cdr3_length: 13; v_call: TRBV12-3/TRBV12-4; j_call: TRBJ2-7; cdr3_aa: CASRLAGGGEQYF
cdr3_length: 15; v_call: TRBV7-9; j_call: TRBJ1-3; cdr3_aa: CASRPNTGSGNTIYF
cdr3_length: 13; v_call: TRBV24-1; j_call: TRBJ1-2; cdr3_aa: CATSDSVGRGATF
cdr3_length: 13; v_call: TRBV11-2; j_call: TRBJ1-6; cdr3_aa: CASTAGAASPLHF
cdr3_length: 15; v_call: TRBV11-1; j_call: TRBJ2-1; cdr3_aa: CASSYPGLADNEQFF
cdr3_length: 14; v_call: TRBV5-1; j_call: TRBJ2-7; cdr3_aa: CASSSNKAGGEQYF
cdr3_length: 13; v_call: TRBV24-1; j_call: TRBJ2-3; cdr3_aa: CATSGLTADTQYF
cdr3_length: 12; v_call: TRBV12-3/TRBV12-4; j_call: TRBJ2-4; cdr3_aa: CASSLVSDIQYF
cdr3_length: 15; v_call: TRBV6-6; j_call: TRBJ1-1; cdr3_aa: CAITRTGGSETEAFF
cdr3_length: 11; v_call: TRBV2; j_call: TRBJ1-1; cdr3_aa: CASSQNTEAFF
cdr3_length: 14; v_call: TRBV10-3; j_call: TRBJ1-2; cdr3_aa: CAIREDRGGYGYTF
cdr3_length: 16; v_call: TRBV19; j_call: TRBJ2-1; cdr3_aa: CASSPAGTSLSHEQFF
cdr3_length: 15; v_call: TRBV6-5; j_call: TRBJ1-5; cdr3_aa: CSTGTGVNRGQPQHF
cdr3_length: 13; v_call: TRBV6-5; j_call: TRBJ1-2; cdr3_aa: CATTDSYNYGYTF
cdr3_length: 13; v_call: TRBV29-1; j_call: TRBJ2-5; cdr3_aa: CSGDVGQAETQYF
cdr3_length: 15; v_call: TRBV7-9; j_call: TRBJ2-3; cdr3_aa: CASSFLERGTDTQYF
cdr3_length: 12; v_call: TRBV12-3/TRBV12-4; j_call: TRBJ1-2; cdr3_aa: CASSPDRGGYTF
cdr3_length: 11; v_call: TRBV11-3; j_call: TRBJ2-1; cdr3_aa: CASSLSYEQFF
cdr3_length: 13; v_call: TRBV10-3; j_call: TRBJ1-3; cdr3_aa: CAISGDRENTIYF
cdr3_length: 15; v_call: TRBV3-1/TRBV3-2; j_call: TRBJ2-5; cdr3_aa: CASSQLGGYQETQYF
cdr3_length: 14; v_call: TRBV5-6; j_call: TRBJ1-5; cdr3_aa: CASSVAGRNQPQHF
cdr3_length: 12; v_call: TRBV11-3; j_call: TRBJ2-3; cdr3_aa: CASSLQGDTQYF
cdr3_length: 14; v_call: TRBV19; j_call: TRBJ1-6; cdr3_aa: CASSIQGADSPLHF
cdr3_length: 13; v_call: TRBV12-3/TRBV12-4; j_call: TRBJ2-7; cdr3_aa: CASRGSFRSEQYF
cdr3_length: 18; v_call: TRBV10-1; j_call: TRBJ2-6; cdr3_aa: CASSDWRQGASGANVLTF
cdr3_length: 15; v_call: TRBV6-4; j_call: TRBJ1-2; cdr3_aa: CASSSSGGSYYGYTF
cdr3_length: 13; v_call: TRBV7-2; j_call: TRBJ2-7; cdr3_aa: CASSLSTAYEQYF
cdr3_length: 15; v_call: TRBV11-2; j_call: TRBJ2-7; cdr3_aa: CASSPGLAGLYEQYF
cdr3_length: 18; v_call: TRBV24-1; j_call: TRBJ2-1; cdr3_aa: CATSDPSQQGIAHNEQFF
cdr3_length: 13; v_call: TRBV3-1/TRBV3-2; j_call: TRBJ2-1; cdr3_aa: CASSQDRVNEQFF
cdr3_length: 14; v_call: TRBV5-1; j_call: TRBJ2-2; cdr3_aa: CASSLALNTGELFF
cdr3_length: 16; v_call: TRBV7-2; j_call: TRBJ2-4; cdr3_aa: CASSAAGTGGAIIQYF
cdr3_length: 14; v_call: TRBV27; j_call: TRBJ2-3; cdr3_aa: CASSFGRATDTQYF
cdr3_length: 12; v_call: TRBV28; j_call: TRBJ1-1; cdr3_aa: CASSWAGTEAFF
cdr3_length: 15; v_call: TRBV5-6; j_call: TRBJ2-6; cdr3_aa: CASSLGGAGANVLTF
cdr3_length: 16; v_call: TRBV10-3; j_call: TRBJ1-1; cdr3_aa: CAISESWNTAGTEAFF